The rows below give T cell receptor beta chains drawn from one sample of a study of blood T cell repertoires in COVID-19. Only in-frame clones appear in the TCRdb table, and some are missing; sequencing was by immunoSEQ multiplex PCR. The table includes about 290,000 clones, around 90% detected once. The sequenced sample consisted of peripheral blood. These receptors all come from a woman aged 40-49 years who had recovered from COVID-19. Each CDR3 is given with its conserved first and last residue. A D gene is named only where the DNA matches it firmly. Rows give clone size only sometimes, using once, few, many, or a class for an expanded clone.

V gene,D gene,J gene,clone size,CDR3 protein,CDR3 DNA
TRBV21-1,.,TRBJ1-6,.,CASSKKGGGSYNSPLHF,TGTGCCAGCAGCAAAAAAGGGGGTGGGTCCTATAATTCACCCCTCCACTTT
TRBV9,TRBD2,TRBJ2-5,.,CASSLLAGATQYF,TGTGCCAGCAGCCTCTTAGCGGGGGCAACCCAGTACTTC
TRBV29-1,TRBD2,TRBJ2-1,.,CSVDRVAGSDEQFF,TGCAGCGTGGATAGGGTAGCGGGTTCCGATGAGCAGTTCTTC
TRBV21-1,.,TRBJ2-1,.,CASSKRAPTSGGSYNEQFF,TGTGCCAGCAGCAAACGGGCCCCGACTAGCGGGGGCTCCTACAATGAGCAGTTCTTC
TRBV28,TRBD1,TRBJ1-5,.,CASSQYRGQPQHF,TGTGCCAGCAGCCAATACAGGGGTCAGCCCCAGCATTTT
TRBV18,TRBD1,TRBJ2-3,.,CASSPYVGGAAGDTDTQYF,TGTGCCAGCTCACCCTACGTAGGGGGCGCGGCGGGTGACACAGATACGCAGTATTTT
TRBV4-1,.,TRBJ2-1,.,CASSQDEVPVYNEQFF,TGCGCCAGCAGCCAAGATGAGGTACCTGTCTACAATGAGCAGTTCTTC
TRBV28,TRBD1,TRBJ2-3,.,CASSLRQGSADTQYF,TGTGCCAGCAGTCTGCGACAGGGATCGGCAGATACGCAGTATTTT
TRBV9,TRBD2,TRBJ2-5,.,CASSASGYQETQYF,TGTGCCAGCAGCGCTAGCGGGTACCAAGAGACCCAGTACTTC
TRBV3-1/TRBV3-2,TRBD2,TRBJ2-5,.,CASSPRTSGTQETQYF,TGTGCCAGCAGCCCCCGGACTAGCGGGACGCAAGAGACCCAGTACTTC
TRBV28,.,TRBJ1-5,few,CASRSFSGSGGFQPQHF,TGTGCCAGCAGGTCTTTCTCGGGTTCGGGGGGCTTTCAGCCCCAGCATTTT
TRBV7-9,.,TRBJ1-2,.,CASSPTPSIGYTF,TGTGCCAGCAGCCCGACTCCCTCCATCGGCTACACCTTC
TRBV5-6,TRBD1,TRBJ1-6,.,CASSLRDRGNSPLHF,TGTGCCAGCAGCTTGAGGGACAGGGGAAATTCACCCCTCCACTTT
TRBV4-2,TRBD1,TRBJ1-2,.,CASSPPDRGESGGYTF,TGTGCCAGCAGCCCCCCGGACAGGGGGGAGAGTGGCGGCTACACCTTC
TRBV5-1,.,TRBJ2-2,.,CASAWEGGPNTGELFF,TGCGCCAGCGCATGGGAGGGGGGCCCGAACACCGGGGAGCTGTTTTTT
TRBV10-1,TRBD2,TRBJ2-3,.,CASSDGLAGGRDTQYF,TGCGCCAGCAGTGACGGACTAGCGGGAGGTAGGGATACGCAGTATTTT
TRBV21-1,.,TRBJ2-7,.,CASRQRGSGEQYF,TGTGCCAGCAGACAGCGGGGGTCCGGGGAGCAGTACTTC
TRBV5-1,.,TRBJ2-2,.,CASSLGTYNTGELFF,TGCGCCAGCAGCTTGGGTACTTACAACACCGGGGAGCTGTTTTTT
TRBV4-1,TRBD2,TRBJ2-1,.,CASRGLAGGKYNEQFF,TGCGCCAGCAGAGGACTAGCGGGAGGTAAATACAATGAGCAGTTCTTC
TRBV5-4,.,TRBJ2-7,once,CASSEGGRDIYEQYF,TGTGCCAGCAGCGAGGGGGGGCGGGACATCTACGAGCAGTACTTC
TRBV28,.,TRBJ1-5,.,CASSRVGANQPQHF,TGTGCCAGCAGCCGGGTGGGGGCCAATCAGCCCCAGCATTTT
TRBV19,TRBD1,TRBJ2-2,.,CASRVPGQRGTGELFF,TGTGCCAGTAGAGTCCCGGGACAGAGGGGCACCGGGGAGCTGTTTTTT
TRBV19,.,TRBJ2-2,.,CASSIGTGDYTGELFF,TGTGCCAGTAGTATAGGGACTGGTGATTACACCGGGGAGCTGTTTTTT
TRBV29-1,.,TRBJ2-3,.,CSVGEEYTQYF,TGCAGCGTTGGTGAGGAGTATACGCAGTATTTT
TRBV7-2,.,TRBJ1-1,.,CASSPPGQMNTEAFF,TGTGCCAGCAGCCCGCCGGGACAAATGAACACTGAAGCTTTCTTT
TRBV10-3,TRBD1,TRBJ1-4,.,CAISDQGAAVEKLFF,TGTGCCATCAGTGACCAGGGGGCGGCTGTAGAAAAACTGTTTTTT
TRBV18,TRBD1,TRBJ2-7,.,CASSGQGYEQYF,TGTGCCAGCTCGGGACAGGGCTACGAGCAGTACTTC
TRBV14,.,TRBJ1-1,.,CASSRDLNTEAFF,TGTGCCAGCAGTCGAGACTTGAACACTGAAGCTTTCTTT
TRBV9,.,TRBJ2-1,.,CASSAGGGTEAYNEQFF,TGTGCCAGCAGCGCGGGAGGGGGGACAGAGGCCTACAATGAGCAGTTCTTC
TRBV18,.,TRBJ1-4,.,CASSPIGDEKLFF,TGTGCCAGCTCACCGATAGGGGATGAAAAACTGTTTTTT
TRBV3-1/TRBV3-2,.,TRBJ2-3,.,CASSRAGYTDTQYF,TGTGCCAGCAGCCGTGCGGGGTACACAGATACGCAGTATTTT
TRBV19,.,TRBJ1-1,.,CASSSRQVALSTEAFF,TGTGCCAGTAGTTCCCGACAGGTAGCTCTTAGCACTGAAGCTTTCTTT
TRBV27,TRBD1,TRBJ2-7,.,CASSPKAGGHEQYF,TGTGCCAGCAGTCCAAAGGCAGGGGGCCACGAGCAGTACTTC
TRBV25-1,.,TRBJ2-1,.,CASSEGHYNEQFF,TGTGCCAGCAGTGAAGGACACTACAATGAGCAGTTCTTC
TRBV23-1,TRBD1,TRBJ1-5,.,CASTPIRTGGSQPQHF,TGCGCCAGCACCCCTATCCGGACAGGGGGCAGCCAGCCCCAGCATTTT
TRBV7-2,.,TRBJ2-5,.,CASSLRAPETQYF,TGTGCCAGCAGCTTGAGGGCGCCGGAGACCCAGTACTTC
TRBV2,.,TRBJ2-7,.,CASSEAVRGGEQYF,TGTGCCAGCAGTGAAGCGGTCAGGGGAGGGGAGCAGTACTTC
TRBV28,.,TRBJ2-5,.,CASSPLGAPQYF,TGTGCCAGCAGTCCTCTCGGAGCGCCCCAGTACTTC
TRBV5-1,TRBD1,TRBJ1-2,.,CASSATGGHGYTF,TGCGCCAGCAGCGCTACAGGGGGGCATGGCTACACCTTC
TRBV12-3/TRBV12-4,.,TRBJ2-1,.,CASSGAVGEQFF,TGTGCCAGCAGTGGGGCAGTCGGTGAGCAGTTCTTC
TRBV18,.,TRBJ2-7,once,CASSPGAGSSYEQYF,TGTGCCAGCTCACCTGGGGCCGGGTCCTCCTACGAGCAGTACTTC
TRBV9,TRBD1,TRBJ2-1,.,CASSGGGGTGVEQFF,TGTGCCAGCAGCGGAGGTGGTGGCACAGGGGTTGAGCAGTTCTTC
TRBV18,TRBD2,TRBJ2-1,.,CASSQAGGRNEQFF,TGTGCCAGCTCACAAGCGGGAGGGCGCAATGAGCAGTTCTTC